The rows below give T cell receptor beta chains drawn from one sample of a study of radiation and T cells in renal cell carcinoma. Libraries were prepared by immunoSEQ multiplex PCR; TCRdb keeps only in-frame clonotypes and omits some of them. The sample includes around 140,000 clones, approximately 86% of them seen just once. The specimen was blood, collected from a patient whose treatment included radiotherapy and nephrectomy. The receptors stem from a woman aged 45-65 years with renal cell carcinoma. The CDR3 runs from the conserved cysteine through the conserved F or W. The order of the fields is J gene, clone size, D gene, V gene, CDR3 DNA, CDR3 protein. A D gene is named only where the DNA matches it firmly. Some rows have no size entry. The others give once, few or many, or a class for an expanded clone.

TRBJ2-3,.,TRBD2,TRBV2,TGTGCCAGCAGCGGACTAGCGGGGGGGTCAGATACGCAGTATTTT,CASSGLAGGSDTQYF
TRBJ1-3,.,TRBD1,TRBV7-6,TGTGCCAGCAGCCCCTTACGGACAGGGGAGAGCAACACCATATATTTT,CASSPLRTGESNTIYF
TRBJ2-5,few,.,TRBV10-3,TGTGCCATCAGTGAGTCGTGGGGAGAGACCCAGTACTTC,CAISESWGETQYF
TRBJ2-7,.,.,TRBV5-4,TGTGCCAGCAGCTCGGACTACGAGCAGTACTTC,CASSSDYEQYF
TRBJ1-1,.,.,TRBV6-6,TGTGCCGCCCAAGGGGGGGCTGAAGCTTTCTTT,CAAQGGAEAFF
TRBJ2-2,.,.,TRBV5-1,TGCGCCAGCAGCTTGCTGGGCGGGGAGACCGGGGAGCTGTTTTTT,CASSLLGGETGELFF
TRBJ2-3,.,TRBD1,TRBV10-3,TGTGCCATCAGTGAGTCGCGTGCAGGGGGTACAGATACGCAGTATTTT,CAISESRAGGTDTQYF
TRBJ2-3,.,TRBD2,TRBV9,TGTGCCAGCAACCTACAAGCGGGAGCGGGAGATACGCAGTATTTT,CASNLQAGAGDTQYF
TRBJ1-6,.,.,TRBV5-8,TGTGCCAGCAGCTTAGACAGAAATTCACCCCTCCACTTT,CASSLDRNSPLHF
TRBJ1-3,.,TRBD1,TRBV11-3,TGTGCCAGCAGCCAGGACAGGGCATCGAACACCATATATTTT,CASSQDRASNTIYF
TRBJ2-7,.,TRBD1,TRBV7-2,TGTGCCAGCAGCTACGGACAGGGGGCATCCTACGAGCAGTACTTC,CASSYGQGASYEQYF
TRBJ2-5,.,TRBD2,TRBV9,TGTGCCAGCAGCCGAGCGGGAGTCAATCGAGAGACCCAGTACTTC,CASSRAGVNRETQYF
TRBJ2-7,.,.,TRBV13,TGTGCCAGCAGCTTGAAACGCGGTTACTACGAGCAGTACTTC,CASSLKRGYYEQYF
TRBJ2-7,few,.,TRBV6-5,TGTGCCAGCAGTTTCAGGGAAACCTACGAGCAGTACTTC,CASSFRETYEQYF
TRBJ2-2,.,.,TRBV4-3,TGCGCCAGCAGCCAAGGGGACGGGGGCACCGGGGAGCTGTTTTTT,CASSQGDGGTGELFF
TRBJ1-2,.,.,TRBV15,TGTGCCACCAGCAGAGATTTGGAGAGTCCGAACTATGGCTACACCTTC,CATSRDLESPNYGYTF
TRBJ1-5,.,.,TRBV6-4,TGTGCCAGCAGTCCACAACATGGGAGCAATCAGCCCCAGCATTTT,CASSPQHGSNQPQHF
TRBJ2-5,.,.,TRBV7-2,TGTGCCAGCAGCCTATCAGGGGAAGAGACCCAGTACTTC,CASSLSGEETQYF
TRBJ2-1,.,.,TRBV18,TGTGCCAGCTCACCACAAGGGGGTGAGCAGTTCTTC,CASSPQGGEQFF
TRBJ2-2,.,TRBD2,TRBV5-1,TGCGCCAGCAGCTTGCGGGAGGGCGGAACCGGGGAGCTGTTTTTT,CASSLREGGTGELFF
TRBJ1-1,.,.,TRBV6-5,TGTGCCAGCAGGATCAGGGCTTTGGACACTGAAGCTTTCTTT,CASRIRALDTEAFF
TRBJ2-1,.,.,TRBV29-1,TGCAGCCTACGGATAGGGGCCCTCTGGAATGAGCAGTTCTTC,CSLRIGALWNEQFF
TRBJ2-2,once,TRBD1,TRBV28,TGTGCCAGCAGTTCGACAGGGGGAAAGTCGGCCCAGGGGGAGCTGTTTTTT,CASSSTGGKSAQGELFF
TRBJ2-1,.,.,TRBV9,TGTGCCAGCAGCGTAGTGGACCTCCAGGGTGGTGAGCAGTTCTTC,CASSVVDLQGGEQFF
TRBJ2-5,few,.,TRBV13,TGTGCCAGCAGCCCTAGGCCCATTGAGACCCAGTACTTC,CASSPRPIETQYF
TRBJ1-2,.,TRBD1,TRBV5-4,TGTGCCAGCAGCCCCCCGGGACAGGGGGGCTATGGCTACACCTTC,CASSPPGQGGYGYTF
TRBJ1-4,.,.,TRBV29-1,TGCAGCGTTTCCGGAGAACTGGGGGCCGCAACTAATGAAAAACTGTTTTTT,CSVSGELGAATNEKLFF
TRBJ2-7,.,.,TRBV28,TGTGCCAGCAGTCCCCGACATGGGCGCCACGAGCAGTACTTC,CASSPRHGRHEQYF
TRBJ2-7,.,.,TRBV28,TGTGCCAGCAGTTCGCAGCCGCTTGCCGAGCAGTACTTC,CASSSQPLAEQYF
TRBJ2-3,.,.,TRBV27,TGTGCCAGCAGTTTAACCTGGGGACCGACAGATACGCAGTATTTT,CASSLTWGPTDTQYF
TRBJ2-1,.,TRBD2,TRBV6-1,TGTGCCAGCAGTGGGGGACTAGCCGATTACAATGAGCAGTTCTTC,CASSGGLADYNEQFF
TRBJ1-2,.,.,TRBV19,TGTGCCAGTAGTATCCGGGACGGACAGTATGGCTACACCTTC,CASSIRDGQYGYTF
TRBJ2-7,.,.,TRBV7-9,TGTGCCAGCAGCCTAGCAGGCTCCCAATCCTACGAGCAGTACTTC,CASSLAGSQSYEQYF
TRBJ2-1,.,.,TRBV7-9,TGTGCCAGCAGCCCGGTGGAGCAGTTCTTC,CASSPVEQFF
TRBJ2-7,once,TRBD2,TRBV6-5,TGTGCCAGCAGTTACTGGGGGCTAGCGGGAGAATACGAGCAGTACTTC,CASSYWGLAGEYEQYF